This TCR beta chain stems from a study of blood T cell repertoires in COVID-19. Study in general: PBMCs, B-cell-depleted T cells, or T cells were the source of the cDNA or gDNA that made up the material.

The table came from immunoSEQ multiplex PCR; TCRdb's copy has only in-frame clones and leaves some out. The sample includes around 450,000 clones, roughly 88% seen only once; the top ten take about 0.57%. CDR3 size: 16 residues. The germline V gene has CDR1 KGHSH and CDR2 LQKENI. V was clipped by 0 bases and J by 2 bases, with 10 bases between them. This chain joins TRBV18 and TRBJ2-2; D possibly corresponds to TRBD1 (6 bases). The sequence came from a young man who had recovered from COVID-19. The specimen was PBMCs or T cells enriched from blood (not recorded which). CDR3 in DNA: TGTGCCAGCTCACCACCCGGACAGAGAAACACCGGGGAGCTGTTTTTT. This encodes CASSPPGQRNTGELFF.